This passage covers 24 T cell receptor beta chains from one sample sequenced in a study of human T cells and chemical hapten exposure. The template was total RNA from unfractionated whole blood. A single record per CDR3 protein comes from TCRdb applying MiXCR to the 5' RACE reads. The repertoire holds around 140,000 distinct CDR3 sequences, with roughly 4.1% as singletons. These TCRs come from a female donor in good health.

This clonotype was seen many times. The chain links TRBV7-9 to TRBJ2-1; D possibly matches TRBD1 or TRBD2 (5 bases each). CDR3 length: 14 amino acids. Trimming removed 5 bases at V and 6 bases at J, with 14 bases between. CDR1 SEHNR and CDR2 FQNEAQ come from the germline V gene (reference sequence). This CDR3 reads CASSIGTPPNEQFF. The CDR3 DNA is TGTGCCAGCAGCATAGGGACCCCCCCCAATGAGCAGTTCTTC.

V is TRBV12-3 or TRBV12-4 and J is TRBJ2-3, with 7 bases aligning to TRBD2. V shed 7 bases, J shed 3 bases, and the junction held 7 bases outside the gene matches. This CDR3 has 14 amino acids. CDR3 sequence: CASTPAGETDTQYF. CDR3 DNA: TGTGCCAGCACCCCGGCGGGGGAGACAGATACGCAGTATTTT.

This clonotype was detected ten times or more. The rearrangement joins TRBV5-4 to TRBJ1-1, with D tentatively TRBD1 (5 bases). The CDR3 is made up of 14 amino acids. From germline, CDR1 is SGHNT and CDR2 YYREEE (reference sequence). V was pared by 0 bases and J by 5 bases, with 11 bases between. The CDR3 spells CASSLAGGRTEAFF. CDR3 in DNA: TGTGCCAGCAGCTTGGCCGGGGGTAGAACTGAAGCTTTCTTT.

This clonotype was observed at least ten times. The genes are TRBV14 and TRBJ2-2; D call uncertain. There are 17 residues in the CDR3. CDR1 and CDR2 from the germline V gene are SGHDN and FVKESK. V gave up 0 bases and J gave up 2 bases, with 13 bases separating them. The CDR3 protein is CASSQDLPRLNTGELFF. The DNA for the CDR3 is TGTGCCAGCAGCCAAGATCTCCCCCGATTAAACACCGGGGAGCTGTTTTTT.

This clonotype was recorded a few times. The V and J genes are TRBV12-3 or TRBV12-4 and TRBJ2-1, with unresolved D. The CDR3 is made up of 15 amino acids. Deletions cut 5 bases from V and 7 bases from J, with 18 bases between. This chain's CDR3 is CASSTTGLGKNEQFF. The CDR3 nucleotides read TGTGCCAGCAGTACCACCGGTTTGGGAAAAAATGAGCAGTTCTTC.

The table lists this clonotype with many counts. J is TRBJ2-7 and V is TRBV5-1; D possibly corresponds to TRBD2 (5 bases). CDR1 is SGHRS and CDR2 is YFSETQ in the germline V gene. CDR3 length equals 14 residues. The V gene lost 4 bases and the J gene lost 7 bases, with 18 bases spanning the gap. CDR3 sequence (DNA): TGCGCCAGCAGCACGAACGCGGCCCCGGGGGAGCAGTACTTC. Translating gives CASSTNAAPGEQYF.

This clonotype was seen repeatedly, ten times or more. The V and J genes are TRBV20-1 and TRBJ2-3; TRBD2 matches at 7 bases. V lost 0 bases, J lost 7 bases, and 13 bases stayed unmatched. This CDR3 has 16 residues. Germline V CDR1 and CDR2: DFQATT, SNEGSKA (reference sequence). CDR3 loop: CSARERTSERGHTQYF. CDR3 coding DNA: TGCAGTGCTAGAGAAAGAACTAGCGAAAGGGGCCATACGCAGTATTTT.

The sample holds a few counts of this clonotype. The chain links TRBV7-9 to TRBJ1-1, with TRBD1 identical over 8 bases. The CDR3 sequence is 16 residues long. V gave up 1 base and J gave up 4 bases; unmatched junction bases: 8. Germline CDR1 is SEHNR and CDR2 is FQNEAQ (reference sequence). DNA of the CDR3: TGTGCCAGCAGCTTAGTCCCCGGACAGGGAATCACTGAAGCTTTCTTT. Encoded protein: CASSLVPGQGITEAFF.

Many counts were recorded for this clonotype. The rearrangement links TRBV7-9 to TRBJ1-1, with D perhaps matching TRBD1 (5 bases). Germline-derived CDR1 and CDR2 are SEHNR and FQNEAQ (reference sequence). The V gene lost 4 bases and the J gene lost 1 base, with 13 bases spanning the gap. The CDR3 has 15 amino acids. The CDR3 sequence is CASSWGRAANTEAFF. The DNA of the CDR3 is TGTGCCAGCAGCTGGGGCCGGGCCGCGAACACTGAAGCTTTCTTT.

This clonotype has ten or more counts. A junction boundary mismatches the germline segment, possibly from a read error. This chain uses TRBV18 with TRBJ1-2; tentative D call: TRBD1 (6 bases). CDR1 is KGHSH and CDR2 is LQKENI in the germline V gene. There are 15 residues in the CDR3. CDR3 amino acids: CASSSPTGWGYGYTF. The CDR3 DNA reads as TGTGCCAGCTCATCACCGACAGGCTGGGGCTATGGCTACACCTTC.

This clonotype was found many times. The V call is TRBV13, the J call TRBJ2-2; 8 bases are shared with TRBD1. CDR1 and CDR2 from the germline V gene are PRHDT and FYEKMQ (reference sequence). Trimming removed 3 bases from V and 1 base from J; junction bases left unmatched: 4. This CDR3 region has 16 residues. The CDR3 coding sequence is TGTGCCAGCAGCTTCTGGACAGGGTTGAACACCGGGGAGCTGTTTTTT. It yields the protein CASSFWTGLNTGELFF.

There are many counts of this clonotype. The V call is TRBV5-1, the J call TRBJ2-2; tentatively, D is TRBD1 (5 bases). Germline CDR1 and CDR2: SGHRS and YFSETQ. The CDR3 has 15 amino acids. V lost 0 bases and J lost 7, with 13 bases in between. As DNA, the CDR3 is TGCGCCAGCAGCTTGGAAGCAGGGTTTGTCGGGGAGCTGTTTTTT. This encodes CASSLEAGFVGELFF.

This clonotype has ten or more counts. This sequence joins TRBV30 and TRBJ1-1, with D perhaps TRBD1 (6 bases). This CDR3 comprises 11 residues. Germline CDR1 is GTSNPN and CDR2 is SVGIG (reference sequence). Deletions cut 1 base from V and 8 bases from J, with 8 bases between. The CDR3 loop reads CAWSDGTEAFF. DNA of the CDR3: TGTGCCTGGAGTGATGGGACAGAAGCTTTCTTT.

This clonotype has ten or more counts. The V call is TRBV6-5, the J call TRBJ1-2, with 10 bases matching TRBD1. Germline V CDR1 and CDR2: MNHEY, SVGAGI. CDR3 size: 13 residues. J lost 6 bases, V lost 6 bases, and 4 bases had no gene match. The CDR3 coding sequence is TGTGCCAGCAGCCTCGGGACAGGGGATGGCTACACCTTC. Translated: CASSLGTGDGYTF.

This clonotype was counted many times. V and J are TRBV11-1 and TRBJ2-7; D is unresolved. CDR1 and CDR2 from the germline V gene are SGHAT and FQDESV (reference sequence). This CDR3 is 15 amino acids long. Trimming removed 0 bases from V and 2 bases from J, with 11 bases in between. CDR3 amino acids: CASSLADQLAYEQYF. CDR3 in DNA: TGTGCCAGCAGCTTAGCTGACCAATTGGCCTACGAGCAGTACTTC.

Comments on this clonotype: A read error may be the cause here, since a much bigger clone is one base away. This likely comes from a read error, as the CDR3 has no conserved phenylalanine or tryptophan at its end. DNA for the CDR3: TGTGCCAGCAGCTTAATGACAAACAGGTACAATGAGCAGTTCCTC. This gives the protein CASSLMTNRYNEQFL. The chain uses TRBV5-8 and TRBJ2-1, with a tentative D call TRBD1 (5 bases). This CDR3 comprises 15 residues. V was shortened by 2 bases and J by 4 bases, with 13 bases between the two germline ends. CDR1 SGHTS and CDR2 YDEGEE come from the germline V gene.

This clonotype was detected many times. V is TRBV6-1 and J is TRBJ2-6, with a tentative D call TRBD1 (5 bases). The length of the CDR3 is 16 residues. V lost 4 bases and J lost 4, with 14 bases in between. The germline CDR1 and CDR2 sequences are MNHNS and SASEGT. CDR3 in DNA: TGTGCCAGCAGTGTGCAGGGCTTGGGCGGGGCCAACGTCCTGACTTTC. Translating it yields CASSVQGLGGANVLTF.

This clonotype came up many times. DNA of the CDR3: TGCGCCAGCAGCTTGGCTCCGGGACTAGGGCAATATAGCTCCTACAATGAGCAGTTCTTC. Protein sequence: CASSLAPGLGQYSSYNEQFF. This chain joins TRBV5-1 and TRBJ2-1; 8 bases align to TRBD2. The germline CDR1 and CDR2 sequences are SGHRS and YFSETQ. The CDR3 length is 20 residues. The trim removed 0 bases at V and 0 bases at J, leaving 14 bases unmatched.

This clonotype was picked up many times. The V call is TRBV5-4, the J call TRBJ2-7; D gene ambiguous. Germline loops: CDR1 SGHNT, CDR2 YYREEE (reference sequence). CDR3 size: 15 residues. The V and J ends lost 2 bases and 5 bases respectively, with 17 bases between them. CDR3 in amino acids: CASSLRGPRADEQYF. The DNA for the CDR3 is TGTGCCAGCAGCTTACGAGGTCCACGGGCCGACGAGCAGTACTTC.

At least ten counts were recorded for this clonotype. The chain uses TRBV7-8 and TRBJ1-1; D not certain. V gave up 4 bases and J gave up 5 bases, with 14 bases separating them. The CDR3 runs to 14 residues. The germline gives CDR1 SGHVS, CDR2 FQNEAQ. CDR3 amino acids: CASSSPAWRTEAFF. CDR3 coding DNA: TGTGCCAGCAGCTCCCCAGCGTGGAGGACTGAAGCTTTCTTT.

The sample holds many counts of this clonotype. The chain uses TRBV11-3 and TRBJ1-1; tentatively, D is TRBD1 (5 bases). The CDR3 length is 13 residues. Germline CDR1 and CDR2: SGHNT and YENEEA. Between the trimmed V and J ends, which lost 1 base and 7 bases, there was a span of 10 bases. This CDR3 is CASSLVFGGEAFF. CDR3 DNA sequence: TGTGCCAGCAGCTTAGTGTTCGGGGGTGAAGCTTTCTTT.

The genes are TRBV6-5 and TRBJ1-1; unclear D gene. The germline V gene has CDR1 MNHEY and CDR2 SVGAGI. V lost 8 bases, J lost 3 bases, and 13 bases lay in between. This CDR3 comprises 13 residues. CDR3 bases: TGTGCCAGCGCCCGGGGTCGGGACACTGAAGCTTTCTTT. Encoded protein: CASARGRDTEAFF.

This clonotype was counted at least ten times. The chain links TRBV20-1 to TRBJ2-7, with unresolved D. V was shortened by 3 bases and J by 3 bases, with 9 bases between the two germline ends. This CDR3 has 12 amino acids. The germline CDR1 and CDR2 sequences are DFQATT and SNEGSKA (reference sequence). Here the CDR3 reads CSASPNNYEQYF. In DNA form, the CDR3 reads TGCAGTGCTAGTCCCAACAACTACGAGCAGTACTTC.

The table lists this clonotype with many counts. Written as DNA, the CDR3 is TGTGCCATCAGTGATGGCCAGCCGGCGGCTTTCTTT. The encoded protein is CAISDGQPAAFF. The V gene is TRBV10-3, the J gene TRBJ1-1, with D unclear. The germline gives CDR1 ENHRY, CDR2 SYGVKD. V was cut by 3 bases and J by 11 bases, with 13 bases left in between. The CDR3 sequence is 12 residues long.